This T cell receptor beta chain was sequenced for a study of blood T cell repertoires in COVID-19. Some clones are missing from TCRdb's copy, which holds only in-frame ones; the method was immunoSEQ multiplex PCR. In the table there are about 190,000 clones, more than 75% of which are singletons. The germline V gene encodes CDR1 LGHDT and CDR2 YNNKEL (reference sequence). Trimming took 1 base from V and 5 from J, leaving 3 bases between them. The CDR3 length is 12 residues. Sequences were obtained from peripheral blood. This receptor was obtained from a woman aged 55-75 years with COVID-19, enrolled during active disease. V gene TRBV3-1 (or the pseudogene TRBV3-2) combines with J gene TRBJ1-5; no clear D gene. In DNA form, the CDR3 reads TGTGCCAGCAGCCAAGCGGATCAGCCCCAGCATTTT. Its protein product is CASSQADQPQHF.